In its sample, the clone carrying this T cell receptor (beta chain) was seen a few times. The data stem from a study of T-cell reconstitution after alpha-beta-depleted transplantation in children. Per germline, CDR1 SQVTM and CDR2 ANQGSEA. This CDR3 is 13 amino acids long. V dropped 5 bases and J dropped 4 bases, with 12 bases sitting between them. For TCRbeta, the library was prepared with unique molecular identifiers. TCRdb redid the calling of the PCR reads with MiXCR, one entry per CDR3 protein. The sample consists of under 450,000 distinct CDR3 sequences, about an eighth of them appearing once. Here the sequenced sample was PBMCs, taken from the stem cell graft. This clonotype originated in a human donor who donated a stem cell graft to a child with Fanconi anemia. This chain connects TRBV29-1 to TRBJ1-3; no clear D gene. The CDR3 here is CSVRTLGGNTIYF. In DNA form, the CDR3 reads TGCAGCGTTCGGACGCTGGGAGGAAACACCATATATTTT.